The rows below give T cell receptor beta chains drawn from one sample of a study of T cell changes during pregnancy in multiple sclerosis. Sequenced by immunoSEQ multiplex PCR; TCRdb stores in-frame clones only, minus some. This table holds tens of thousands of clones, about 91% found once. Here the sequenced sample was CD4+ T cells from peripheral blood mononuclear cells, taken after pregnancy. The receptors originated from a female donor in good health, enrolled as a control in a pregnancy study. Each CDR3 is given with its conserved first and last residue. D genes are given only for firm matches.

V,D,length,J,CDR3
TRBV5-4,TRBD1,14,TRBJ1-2,CASSIRTGHYGYTF
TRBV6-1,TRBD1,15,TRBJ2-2,CASRGDSANTGELFF
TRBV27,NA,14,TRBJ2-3,CASSLKTARDTQYF
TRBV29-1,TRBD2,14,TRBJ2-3,CSVGASGRSDTQYF
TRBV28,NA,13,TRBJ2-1,CASTPDSYNEQFF
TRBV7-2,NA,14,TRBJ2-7,CASSLQGSAYEQYF
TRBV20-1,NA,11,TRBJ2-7,CSAQQGNEQYF
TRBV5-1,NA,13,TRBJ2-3,CASSPQTEDTQYF
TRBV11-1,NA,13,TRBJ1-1,CASSLKTGTEAFF
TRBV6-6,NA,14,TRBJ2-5,CASSPPGQRETQYF
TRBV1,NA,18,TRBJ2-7,CTSSQGLGRKSGSYEQYF
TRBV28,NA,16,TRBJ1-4,CASSFLAGKSNEKLFF
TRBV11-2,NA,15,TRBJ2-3,CASSSPHPGTDTQYF
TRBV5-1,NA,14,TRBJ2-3,CASSPRTGTDTQYF
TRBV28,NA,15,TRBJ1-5,CASSRFLGAVQPQHF
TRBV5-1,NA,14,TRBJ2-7,CASSLGVPSYEQYF
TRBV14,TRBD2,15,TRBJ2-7,CASSHILADFLEQYF